This is a list of T cell receptor beta chains from one sample in a study of cytomegalovirus exposure and HLA in healthy donors. Using immunoSEQ multiplex PCR, the repertoire was profiled, and TCRdb retains in-frame clones only, with some absent. The sample records fewer than 250,000 clones, 76% being singletons. Material: PBMCs. All receptors come from a man between 18 and 29 years old in good health and CMV-seronegative. Each CDR3 is given with its conserved first and last residue. The D gene is left open where the match is weak. Some rows mark clone size as missing; the rest say once, few, many or name a class of expanded clone.

v_call,j_call,cdr3_length,d_call,clone_size,cdr3_aa,cdr3_nt
TRBV5-1,TRBJ2-7,15,TRBD1,.,CASSLEQGALGEQYF,TGCGCCAGCAGCTTGGAACAGGGGGCGCTTGGGGAGCAGTACTTC
TRBV28,TRBJ1-5,18,TRBD1,.,CASSQARDRAYGNQPQHF,TGTGCCAGCAGTCAAGCCCGGGACAGGGCGTATGGCAATCAGCCCCAGCATTTT
TRBV2,TRBJ1-2,14,.,.,CASSAVTAIYGYTF,TGTGCCAGCAGTGCGGTGACAGCGATCTATGGCTACACCTTC
TRBV19,TRBJ2-3,12,.,.,CASTSSTDTQYF,TGTGCCAGTACTAGCAGCACAGATACGCAGTATTTT
TRBV7-2,TRBJ2-1,16,TRBD1,.,CASTFGTGGSYNEQFF,TGTGCCAGCACCTTCGGGACAGGGGGCTCCTACAATGAGCAGTTCTTC
TRBV4-2,TRBJ1-2,15,TRBD1,.,CASSQPGQGTYGYTF,TGTGCCAGCAGCCAACCGGGACAGGGGACCTATGGCTACACCTTC
TRBV2,TRBJ1-2,14,.,few,CASTRSRANYGYTF,TGTGCCAGCACCCGAAGCCGAGCTAACTATGGCTACACCTTC
TRBV10-1,TRBJ2-3,17,TRBD2,once,CASSESGSGRLADTQYF,TGCGCCAGCAGTGAGTCGGGTAGCGGGAGGTTGGCAGATACGCAGTATTTT
TRBV9,TRBJ1-1,15,TRBD1,.,CASSISDRGYTEAFF,TGTGCCAGCAGCATAAGTGACAGGGGTTACACTGAAGCTTTCTTT
TRBV12-5,TRBJ2-5,12,.,.,CASATSGGDQYF,TGTGCTAGTGCCACTTCCGGGGGAGACCAGTACTTC
TRBV7-3,TRBJ1-3,15,.,.,CASSLGGDSGNTIYF,TGTGCCAGCAGCTTAGGGGGCGATTCCGGAAACACCATATATTTT
TRBV29-1,TRBJ2-7,12,.,.,CSVQGQSYEQYF,TGCAGCGTTCAGGGGCAAAGTTACGAGCAGTACTTC
TRBV27,TRBJ2-1,14,.,few,CASSLRDNYNEQFF,TGTGCCAGCAGTCTCCGGGACAACTACAATGAGCAGTTCTTC
TRBV5-1,TRBJ2-7,15,TRBD1,.,CASSSPGQGSYEQYF,TGCGCCAGCAGCTCACCGGGACAGGGGAGCTACGAGCAGTACTTC
TRBV5-1,TRBJ2-3,16,.,.,CASSLEGSVWTDTQYF,TGCGCCAGCAGCTTGGAAGGGAGCGTGTGGACAGATACGCAGTATTTT
TRBV7-3,TRBJ1-1,13,.,few,CASSVDRNTEAFF,TGTGCCAGCAGCGTGGACAGGAACACTGAAGCTTTCTTT
TRBV7-6,TRBJ2-1,16,TRBD2,.,CASSLMGAGGSNEQFF,TGTGCCAGCAGCTTAATGGGAGCGGGAGGTAGTAATGAGCAGTTCTTC
TRBV7-9,TRBJ2-3,16,.,.,CASRPLDRLNTDTQYF,TGTGCCAGCAGACCACTTGACAGGTTGAACACAGATACGCAGTATTTT
TRBV7-6,TRBJ1-4,13,.,few,CASSSGGTVGMFF,TGTGCCAGCAGTTCGGGAGGGACGGTTGGAATGTTTTTT
TRBV6-1,TRBJ2-7,13,.,once,CASSEAPGVEQYF,TGTGCCAGCAGTGAAGCTCCGGGGGTCGAGCAGTACTTC